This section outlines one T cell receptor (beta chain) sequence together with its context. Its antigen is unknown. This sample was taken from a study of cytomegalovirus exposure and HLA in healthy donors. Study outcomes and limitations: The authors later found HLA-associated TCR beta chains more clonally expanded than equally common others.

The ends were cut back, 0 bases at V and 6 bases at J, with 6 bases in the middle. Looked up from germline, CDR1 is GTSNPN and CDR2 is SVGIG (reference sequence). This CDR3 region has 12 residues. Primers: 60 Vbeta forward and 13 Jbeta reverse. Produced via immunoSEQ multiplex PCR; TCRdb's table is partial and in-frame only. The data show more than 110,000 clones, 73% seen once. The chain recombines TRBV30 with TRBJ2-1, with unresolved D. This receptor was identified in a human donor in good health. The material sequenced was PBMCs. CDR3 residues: CAWSVSFNEQFF. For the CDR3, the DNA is TGTGCCTGGAGTGTAAGCTTCAATGAGCAGTTCTTC.